This TCR beta chain stems from a study of T cell changes during pregnancy in multiple sclerosis. Profiled with immunoSEQ multiplex PCR; TCRdb holds only in-frame clones, not every one. The data show about 42,000 clones, about 91% seen once. CDR1 is GTSNPN, CDR2 SVGIG, per germline (reference sequence). The CDR3 has 14 residues. Trimming shortened V by 2 bases and J by 1 base, and 11 bases separated the two germline ends. This specimen consisted of CD4+ T cells from peripheral blood mononuclear cells, obtained before pregnancy. This sequence was found in a female donor with multiple sclerosis, enrolled in a pregnancy study. V usage is TRBV30 and J usage is TRBJ1-2, with no clear D. This CDR3 is CAWSNLAVNYGYTF. CDR3 nucleotide sequence: TGTGCCTGGAGTAATCTGGCGGTTAACTATGGCTACACCTTC.